This T cell receptor (beta chain) was recorded in a study of blood T cell repertoires in COVID-19. Looking at the study overall: Acute and convalescent COVID-19 samples came from the United States, Italy and Spain. T cells, B-cell-depleted T cells, or PBMCs supplied cDNA or gDNA.

Original processing notes: Reference gene primers were amplified, and this amplification served to estimate nucleated cell counts. Here immunoSEQ multiplex PCR was the method, and the copy in TCRdb shows in-frame clones only, minus some. V and J calls and clone size follow that table, whereas D and trimming were derived from the DNA. The sample records about 200,000 clones, roughly 90% being singletons. The CDR3 covers 18 residues. CDR1 is LNHDA, CDR2 SQIVND, per germline (reference sequence). V lost 0 bases and J lost 2; bases outside the gene matches: 6. Sequenced input: peripheral blood. This receptor was obtained from a man younger than 35 with active or convalescent COVID-19. The chain carries TRBV19 and TRBJ2-1, with 11 bases matching TRBD2. CDR3: CASSIEPRLAGTYNEQFF. Here the CDR3 DNA reads TGTGCCAGTAGTATAGAACCCAGACTAGCGGGGACCTACAATGAGCAGTTCTTC.